These 10 T cell receptor beta chains share one sample of origin, sequenced in a study of esophageal squamous cell carcinoma under preoperative chemotherapy. TCRdb itself ran the PCR reads through MiXCR, one entry per CDR3 protein. The table includes 15,000 to 20,000 distinct CDR3 sequences, roughly 50% detected once. As to time point: after preoperative PTX-NDP chemotherapy. This sample was gathered from a patient given preoperative chemotherapy. Every receptor here comes from a human donor with esophageal squamous cell carcinoma. The donor label of this sample is uncertain.

This clonotype was seen just once. This chain connects TRBV7-9 to TRBJ2-1; the match to TRBD1 covers 10 bases. The J call may be wrong; the DNA end is better matched by TRBJ2-7. CDR1 and CDR2 (germline): SEHNR, FQNEAQ (reference sequence). The CDR3 is 13 amino acids. The CDR3: CASSSGQGDEQYF. As DNA, the CDR3 is TGTGCCAGCAGTTCCGGACAGGGGGACGAGCAGTACTTC.

The V call is TRBV10-3, the J call TRBJ2-1, with 9 nucleotides matching TRBD2. The CDR3 sequence is 15 residues long. The V and J ends lost 2 bases and 13 bases, in that order; junction bases with no gene match: 12. Germline V gene sequence: CDR1 ENHRY, CDR2 SYGVKD. The DNA of the CDR3 is TGTGCCATCAGTGAGGTAGCGGGAGAACAAGAGACCCAGTTCTTC. It codes for CAISEVAGEQETQFF.

With regard to this clonotype: Germline is not matched at one junction end, which may reflect a read error. The genes are TRBV7-3 and TRBJ2-3, with TRBD2 identical over 8 bases. This CDR3 has 14 amino acids. Germline-derived CDR1 and CDR2 are SGHTA and FQGTGA. The CDR3 region has the DNA TGTGCGAGCAGCGGGGGCCTAGCGCAAGATACCCAGTATTTT. Protein: CASSGGLAQDTQYF.

This clonotype was recorded many times. The chain links TRBV7-3 to TRBJ2-1, with a possible D match to TRBD2 (5 bases). This CDR3 spans 15 amino acids. Germline CDR1 reads SGHTA; CDR2 reads FQGTGA. V lost 2 bases, J lost 5 bases, and 13 bases lay in between. CDR3 DNA: TGTGCCAGCAGCTTAGCGGAGGTGGGCCACAATGAGCAGTTCTTC. This codes for CASSLAEVGHNEQFF.

In this sample, this clonotype turned up a few times. This chain's CDR3 is CASSSQVTDTQYF. The CDR3 nucleotides read TGTGCCAGCAGCTCCCAAGTCACGGATACGCAGTATTTT. This rearrangement joins TRBV7-3 to TRBJ2-3, with unresolved D. CDR3 length equals 13 residues. CDR1 is SGHTA and CDR2 is FQGTGA in the germline V gene. V lost 4 bases, J lost 6 bases, and 11 bases lay in between.

This sequence joins TRBV7-3 and TRBJ2-1; 8 nucleotides agree with TRBD2. Germline lookup yields CDR1 SGHTA and CDR2 FQGTGA. The ends lost 5 bases at V and 6 bases at J; junction bases unmatched: 3. CDR3 size: 13 residues. CDR3 residues: CASSTSGSNEQFF. The DNA for the CDR3 is TGTGCCAGCAGCACAAGCGGGAGCAATGAGCAGTTCTTC.

Ten or more counts support this clonotype. V gene TRBV7-6 combines with J gene TRBJ2-1; D unclear. Per germline, CDR1 SGHVS and CDR2 FNYEAQ. The CDR3 has 14 amino acids. V gave up 3 bases and J gave up 6 bases, with 12 bases separating them. The CDR3 coding sequence is TGTGCCAGCAGCTTTTCAATCGAGCGCAATGAGCAGTTCTTC. Translating it yields CASSFSIERNEQFF.

This clonotype is judged medium-sized. This rearrangement joins TRBV11-3 to TRBJ2-3; 16 bases fit TRBD2. The CDR3 is 18 residues long. V lost 5 bases, J lost 1 base, and 6 bases stayed unmatched. The germline CDR1 and CDR2 sequences are SGHNT and YENEEA. CDR3 in amino acids: CASSPTGTSGGGTDTQYF. The CDR3 region has the DNA TGTGCCAGCAGCCCCACCGGGACTAGCGGGGGGGGCACAGATACGCAGTATTTT. Drawing the rest from reference TRBV11-3 and TRBJ2-3, the complete variable domain is EAGVVQSPRYKIIEKKQPVAFWCNPISGHNTLYWYLQNLGQGPELLIRYENEEAVDDSQLPKDRFSAERLKGVDSTLKIQPAELGDSAVYLCASSPTGTSGGGTDTQYFGPGTRLTVL.

The chain combines TRBV5-6 with TRBJ2-1; a possible D gene is TRBD2 (6 bases). This CDR3 has 14 amino acids. Germline CDR1 and CDR2: SGHDT and YYEEEE. Trimming took 1 base from V and 5 from J, leaving 10 bases between them. For the CDR3, the DNA is TGTGCCAGCAGCTTGTTTCCGGGGGACAATGAGCAGTTCTTC. The encoded protein is CASSLFPGDNEQFF.

This clonotype is medium-sized. The rearrangement uses TRBV11-3 and TRBJ2-1; the match to TRBD2 covers 8 bases. J was trimmed by 7 bases and V by 1 base; bases with no gene match: 6. Germline CDR1 reads SGHNT; CDR2 reads YENEEA. The CDR3 sequence is 15 residues long. CDR3 protein: CASSLGTSSRNEQFF. The CDR3 DNA is TGTGCCAGCAGCTTAGGGACTAGCAGCCGGAATGAGCAGTTCTTC. The full variable domain, its missing parts supplied by reference TRBV11-3 and TRBJ2-1, is EAGVVQSPRYKIIEKKQPVAFWCNPISGHNTLYWYLQNLGQGPELLIRYENEEAVDDSQLPKDRFSAERLKGVDSTLKIQPAELGDSAVYLCASSLGTSSRNEQFFGPGTRLTVL.